This T cell receptor beta chain was found in a study of human T cells and chemical hapten exposure. MiXCR was run by TCRdb on the RACE reads, yielding one entry per CDR3 protein. This sample has 150,000 to 200,000 distinct CDR3 sequences, with under 35% found just once. The time point denotes: pre-sensitization, week 0. The treatment is: therapeutic diphenylcyclopropenone sensitization with weekly scalp DPC. Every donor had alopecia and was 18 to 70 years old; all were suitable for DPC. Germline trimming cut 7 bases from V and 6 bases from J; bases unmatched to any gene: 9. Germline CDR1 SGHVS, CDR2 FNYEAQ. The CDR3 consists of 13 residues.

This TCR derives from a woman under 40 with alopecia areata. Some clones in this sample may be carry-over from other donors' samples. The material was whole blood, obtained in connection with sensitization to the hapten diphenylcyclopropenone (DPC). This chain links TRBV7-6 with TRBJ2-7; 7 positions match TRBD1. This chain's CDR3 is CASTDREYGEQYF. The CDR3 nucleotides are TGTGCCAGCACCGACAGGGAATACGGCGAGCAGTACTTC. The entire variable domain, with the rest obtained from reference TRBV7-6 and TRBJ2-7, is as follows: GAGVSQSPRYKVTKRGQDVALRCDPISGHVSLYWYRQALGQGPEFLTYFNYEAQQDKSGLPNDRFSAERPEGSISTLTIQRTEQRDSAMYRCASTDREYGEQYFGPGTRLTVT.